Each of the 32 T cell receptor beta chains below was sequenced from the same sample in a study of molecular identifiers for immune sequencing clone quantification. TCRdb re-called the PCR reads with MiXCR, one entry per CDR3 protein. Among about 630,000 distinct CDR3 sequences listed, around 25% were seen once. Sequences were obtained from naive CD8+ T cells from blood, with Jurkat cell RNA spiked in. The subset was: FACS-sorted CD8+CD4-CCR7+CD45RA+ naive T cells. These receptors all stem from a human donor in good health. Some libraries in this study had Jurkat cell RNA spiked in.

This clonotype has a count of ten or more. This chain joins TRBV7-2 and TRBJ2-7; D is possibly TRBD1 (6 bases). This CDR3 contains 15 residues. Trimming removed 6 bases from V and 3 bases from J, with 18 bases in between. Germline values: CDR1 SGHTA, CDR2 FQGNSA. CDR3 in amino acids: CASRPTGTPNYEQYF. The DNA of the CDR3 is TGTGCCAGCAGACCGACCGGGACACCTAACTACGAGCAGTACTTC. The entire variable domain, with the rest obtained from reference TRBV7-2 and TRBJ2-7, is as follows: GAGVSQSPSNKVTEKGKDVELRCDPISGHTALYWYRQSLGQGLEFLIYFQGNSAPDKSGLPSDRFSAERTGGSVSTLTIQRTQQEDSAVYLCASRPTGTPNYEQYFGPGTRLTVT.

This clonotype was observed at least ten times. The chain couples TRBV7-6 to TRBJ1-1; 10 bases map to TRBD1. Germline CDR1 and CDR2: SGHVS and FNYEAQ. The length of the CDR3 is 22 residues. Trimming at V came to 0 bases and at J to 0 bases, leaving 19 bases not matched to a gene. CDR3 sequence: CASSLAGDRGAQVEGMNTEAFF. In DNA form, the CDR3 reads TGTGCCAGCAGCTTAGCTGGGGACAGGGGAGCTCAAGTGGAGGGTATGAACACTGAAGCTTTCTTT.

This clonotype was found many times. This chain connects TRBV24-1 to TRBJ2-3; 7 bases line up with TRBD2. Germline values: CDR1 KGHDR, CDR2 SFDVKD. CDR3 length: 15 amino acids. The J segment lost 2 bases and the V segment lost 11 bases, leaving 12 bases of the junction unmatched. The chain's CDR3 is CANPREGTITDTQYF. CDR3 DNA: TGTGCCAACCCCCGTGAGGGGACTATCACAGATACGCAGTATTTT.

This chain connects TRBV7-9 to TRBJ2-7; D not certain. Germline assignment: CDR1 SEHNR and CDR2 FQNEAQ (reference sequence). With 5 bases removed from V and 6 bases from J, the gap between germline ends came to 11 bases. This CDR3 is built from 12 residues. The CDR3 nucleotides read TGTGCCAGCAGCGCCGTTCCGGGCGAGCAGTACTTC. Its translation is CASSAVPGEQYF.

V and J are TRBV28 and TRBJ2-1; 8 bases agree with TRBD2. The CDR3 is 15 amino acids. Trimming removed 6 bases from V and 4 bases from J; junction bases left unmatched: 8. Germline-derived CDR1 and CDR2 are MDHEN and SYDVKM. The CDR3 reads CASSPERERYNEQFF. CDR3 DNA sequence: TGTGCCAGCAGCCCGGAGCGGGAGAGGTACAATGAGCAGTTCTTC.

This clonotype was counted at least ten times. The V and J genes are TRBV5-8 and TRBJ1-2, with a tentative D call TRBD1 (5 bases). Germline values: CDR1 SGHTS, CDR2 YDEGEE. V dropped 0 bases and J dropped 4 bases, with 13 bases sitting between them. The CDR3 runs to 15 residues. CDR3 bases: TGTGCCAGCAGCTTGGAATGGGGCGCTCCCTATGGCTACACCTTC. This sequence encodes CASSLEWGAPYGYTF.

This clonotype was seen a handful of times. The chain joins TRBV6-2 or TRBV6-3 to TRBJ2-5; D unresolved. The V and J ends lost 7 bases and 4 bases respectively, with 19 bases between them. CDR3 length: 15 residues. Germline-derived CDR1 and CDR2 are MNHEY and SVGEGT. CDR3 region: CASTFYGEWGETQYF. CDR3 sequence (DNA): TGTGCCAGCACATTTTACGGCGAATGGGGAGAGACCCAGTACTTC.

This clonotype was seen only a few times. The CDR3 nucleotides are TGTGCCAGCAGCTCCGGGACAGATCCTTCTAGGGCCAACGTCCTGACTTTC. Translated, it gives CASSSGTDPSRANVLTF. The chain recombines TRBV28 with TRBJ2-6, with TRBD1 identical over 7 bases. CDR1 is MDHEN and CDR2 is SYDVKM in the germline V gene. This CDR3 has 17 residues. The J segment lost 5 bases and the V segment lost 6 bases, leaving 13 bases of the junction unmatched.

There are many counts of this clonotype. V gene TRBV4-1 combines with J gene TRBJ1-5; D perhaps matches TRBD1 (6 bases). The V end was cut by 1 base, the J end by 8 bases, with 18 bases between. In germline, CDR1 is MGHRA, CDR2 YSYEKL. The CDR3 sequence is 16 residues long. CDR3 in amino acids: CASSQAAGQFEEPQHF. The DNA of the CDR3 is TGCGCCAGCAGCCAAGCTGCAGGACAGTTTGAGGAGCCCCAGCATTTT.

This clonotype was counted ten times or more. CDR3 DNA sequence: TGTGCCAGCAGCCCAACGGGACTAGCGGGGACTTATACGCAGTATTTT. The encoded protein is CASSPTGLAGTYTQYF. The V gene is TRBV13, the J gene TRBJ2-3, with 13 positions matching TRBD2. Germline V gene sequence: CDR1 PRHDT, CDR2 FYEKMQ (reference sequence). The CDR3 extends over 16 amino acids. Unmatched junction bases numbered 9, after V lost 5 bases and J lost 7 bases.

In its sample, this clonotype was seen many times. V and J are TRBV27 and TRBJ1-4; a weak D match, TRBD1 (6 bases). Germline CDR1 and CDR2: MNHEY and SMNVEV (reference sequence). The V end lost 6 bases, the J end lost 0 bases, and 17 bases lay between the germline ends. The CDR3 totals 17 residues. CDR3 sequence reads: CASRPGDGVATNEKLFF. The CDR3 DNA sequence: TGTGCCAGCAGGCCAGGGGACGGGGTTGCAACTAATGAAAAACTGTTTTTT.

This clonotype was seen at least ten times. The chain is built from TRBV5-6 and TRBJ2-7; D is unresolved. The CDR3 sequence is 13 residues long. Germline V gene data show CDR1 as SGHDT and CDR2 as YYEEEE. Trimming stripped 0 bases from V and 3 bases from J, with 7 bases between. CDR3 amino acids: CASSLVFGYEQYF. The DNA of the CDR3 is TGTGCCAGCAGCTTGGTATTTGGCTACGAGCAGTACTTC.

This clonotype appeared many times. J is TRBJ1-1 and V is TRBV27, with D possibly matching TRBD1 (5 bases). CDR3 length: 15 residues. V gave up 0 bases and J gave up 4 bases, with 12 bases separating them. The germline gives CDR1 MNHEY, CDR2 SMNVEV (reference sequence). The CDR3 is CASSLSVGGFTEAFF. The CDR3 DNA sequence: TGTGCCAGCAGTTTATCTGTTGGGGGGTTCACTGAAGCTTTCTTT.

In DNA, the CDR3 is TGCGCCAGCAGCCAAGCGTCCGACACTCCGCAGTACTTC. Its translation: CASSQASDTPQYF. The chain joins TRBV4-1 to TRBJ2-7, with D unclear. Germline CDR1 MGHRA, CDR2 YSYEKL. The CDR3 loop spans 13 amino acids. Trimming shortened V by 1 base and J by 9 bases, and 13 bases separated the two germline ends.

This clonotype was seen more than once but under ten times. The chain uses TRBV20-1 and TRBJ1-5; maybe TRBD1 (5 bases). The CDR3 runs to 14 residues. The V end lost 6 bases, the J end lost 2 bases, and 14 bases lay between the germline ends. Germline V gene sequence: CDR1 DFQATT, CDR2 SNEGSKA (reference sequence). CDR3: CSADGGIGNQPQHF. DNA of the CDR3: TGCAGTGCCGACGGGGGTATTGGCAATCAGCCCCAGCATTTT.

This clonotype was recorded a few times. V gene TRBV30 combines with J gene TRBJ1-1; TRBD1 is a possible D gene (6 bases). The germline V gene encodes CDR1 GTSNPN and CDR2 SVGIG (reference sequence). V lost 1 base, J lost 4 bases, and 13 bases lay in between. The CDR3 consists of 14 residues. The DNA of the CDR3 is TGTGCCTGGAGTGAAGGGCAGGGGATCACTGAAGCTTTCTTT. It yields the protein CAWSEGQGITEAFF.

As to this clonotype: At one boundary the junction diverges from the germline segment, which might be a read error. The chain joins TRBV30 to TRBJ1-5; no clear D gene. The CDR3 totals 13 residues. From germline, CDR1 is GTSNPN and CDR2 SVGIG (reference sequence). DNA for the CDR3: TGTGCCTGGAGTGACGGCCGCAATCAGCCCCGGCATTTT. It encodes CAWSDGRNQPRHF.

On this clonotype: With a much larger clone just one base away, this may be a read error. The V and J genes are TRBV7-8 and TRBJ2-7; 7 nucleotides align to TRBD1. Germline V gene data show CDR1 as SGHVS and CDR2 as FQNEAQ. The CDR3 is 14 amino acids. CDR3 in amino acids: CASSLGGTAYEQHF. The CDR3 coding sequence is TGTGCCAGCAGCTTAGGAGGGACAGCTTACGAGCAGCACTTC.

Concerning this clonotype itself: A much larger clonotype is one base distant, so this may be a read error. The chain combines TRBV6-1 with TRBJ1-1; no clear D. Germline V CDR1 and CDR2: MNHNS, SASEGT. The CDR3 spans 14 residues. The CDR3 DNA is TGTGCCAGCAGTGAGTCGCGGTCCGAAGCTGATGCTTTCTTT. Translating it yields CASSESRSEADAFF.

CDR3 sequence: CASSPGVASSTDTQYF. The CDR3 nucleotides read TGCGCCAGCAGCCCCGGGGTAGCCTCAAGCACAGATACGCAGTATTTT. The V and J genes are TRBV4-3 and TRBJ2-3, with D possibly TRBD2 on 5 matching bases. Germline CDR1 is LGHNA and CDR2 is YSLEER. The CDR3 has 16 amino acids. Trimming pared 4 bases from V and 0 bases from J, leaving 14 bases between.

This clonotype has more than one count but fewer than ten. This rearrangement joins TRBV5-4 to TRBJ2-7; D remains ambiguous. This CDR3 is built from 12 residues. The V end lost 0 bases, the J end lost 6 bases, and 7 bases lay between the germline ends. The V gene's germline CDR1 is SGHNT and CDR2 YYREEE (reference sequence). The CDR3 DNA is TGTGCCAGCAGCTTGGAGAGGCGCGAGCAGTACTTC. Amino acids: CASSLERREQYF.

This clonotype was counted only a few times. The chain employs TRBV6-2 or TRBV6-3 and TRBJ1-6, with 8 nucleotides matching TRBD1. Germline V CDR1 and CDR2: MNHEY, SVGEGT. This CDR3 contains 14 residues. Losses at the gene ends were 2 bases for V and 10 bases for J; bases not matched to a gene: 4. The CDR3 reads CASSYPDRVSPLHF. The CDR3, as DNA: TGTGCCAGCAGTTACCCGGACAGGGTCTCACCCCTCCACTTT.

This clonotype was counted many times. The chain combines TRBV4-2 with TRBJ1-1; D ambiguous. The CDR3 runs 15 residues. The V gene's germline CDR1 is LGHNA and CDR2 YNFKEQ. V was trimmed by 0 bases and J by 4 bases, leaving 12 bases between them. The CDR3 here is CASSQDDTGFTEAFF. The CDR3 nucleotides read TGTGCCAGCAGCCAAGATGATACGGGGTTCACTGAAGCTTTCTTT.

The chain has TRBV7-6 and TRBJ2-2, with 10 bases matching TRBD2. Unmatched junction bases numbered 11, after V lost 6 bases and J lost 4 bases. The CDR3 covers 17 residues. Germline CDR1 is SGHVS and CDR2 is FNYEAQ. CDR3 residues: CASRPTSGGASTGELFF. The CDR3 bases are TGTGCCAGCAGGCCTACAAGCGGGGGGGCTTCCACCGGGGAGCTGTTTTTT.

The chain carries TRBV6-2 or TRBV6-3 and TRBJ1-5; D is unclear. Trimming removed 0 bases at V and 11 bases at J, with 23 bases between. Germline V gene lookup returns CDR1 MNHEY and CDR2 SVGEGT. This CDR3 comprises 17 residues. The CDR3 loop is CASSYSIGNTRGVTQHF. CDR3 nucleotide sequence: TGTGCCAGCAGTTACTCGATAGGAAACACCCGCGGGGTGACCCAGCATTTT.

This clonotype occurred many times. The genes are TRBV13 and TRBJ2-5; D is possibly TRBD1 (5 bases). The ends were cut back, 1 base at V and 2 bases at J, with 11 bases in the middle. This CDR3 has 15 amino acids. Germline V gene sequence: CDR1 PRHDT, CDR2 FYEKMQ (reference sequence). The CDR3 DNA sequence: TGTGCCAGCAGCTTAGTGGCTCAGGGACAAGAGACCCAGTACTTC. As protein: CASSLVAQGQETQYF.

This clonotype was seen only a few times. This rearrangement joins TRBV19 to TRBJ1-5; D might be TRBD1 (6 bases). V was pared by 1 base and J by 0 bases, with 13 bases between. Germline V gene lookup returns CDR1 LNHDA and CDR2 SQIVND (reference sequence). CDR3 size: 17 residues. The CDR3 region is CASSIGQVWDSNQPQHF. CDR3 bases: TGTGCCAGTAGTATAGGACAGGTTTGGGATAGCAATCAGCCCCAGCATTTT.

This clonotype has a count of ten or more. The chain links TRBV29-1 to TRBJ2-7; 14 positions match TRBD2. V shed 3 bases, J shed 7 bases, and the junction held 5 bases outside the gene matches. The CDR3 length is 14 residues. CDR1 and CDR2 (germline): SQVTM, ANQGSEA. CDR3 DNA: TGCAGCGTTGATTCGACTAGCGGGAGGGGTGAGCAGTACTTC. This gives the protein CSVDSTSGRGEQYF.

J is TRBJ1-1 and V is TRBV7-6, with 8 bases matching TRBD1. Germline loops: CDR1 SGHVS, CDR2 FNYEAQ. The CDR3 covers 16 residues. The junction had 8 bases not matched to a gene; V was cut back by 5 bases and J by 0 bases. The DNA of the CDR3 is TGTGCCAGCAGCCCCCTGGGGACAGGATTGAACACTGAAGCTTTCTTT. Translation: CASSPLGTGLNTEAFF.

Points on this clonotype: This may stem from a read error, because a much larger clone lies one nucleotide away. The rearrangement uses TRBV7-9 and TRBJ2-3; TRBD2 might be the D (5 bases). The CDR3 length is 13 residues. CDR1 is SEHNR and CDR2 is FQNEAQ in the germline V gene (reference sequence). The CDR3 DNA sequence: TGTGCCAGCAGCCTAGAACCGAGGGATAAGCAGTATTTT. This codes for CASSLEPRDKQYF.

About this clonotype itself: Compared with germline, one end of the junction differs, possibly owing to a read error. The genes are TRBV19 and TRBJ2-2; D is perhaps TRBD2 (5 bases). This CDR3 has 15 residues. Germline CDR1 reads LNHDA; CDR2 reads SQIVND (reference sequence). CDR3 in DNA: TGTGCCAGTAGTATAGCCAGGACCAACACCGGGGAGCCGTTTTTT. Its protein product is CASSIARTNTGEPFF.

As for this clonotype: This may arise from a read error, as a much more abundant clone is one base away. The rearrangement uses TRBV7-6 and TRBJ1-1, with D unresolved. The CDR3 has 13 amino acids. Germline V gene sequence: CDR1 SGHVS, CDR2 FNYEAQ. CDR3 sequence: CASGLAISTEAFF. For the CDR3, the DNA is TGTGCCAGCGGCTTAGCAATCTCGACTGAAGCTTTCTTT.